The next 28 T cell receptor beta chains were all read from a single sample in a study of glioma-infiltrating T cells after dendritic cell vaccination. Time point denoted: after dendritic cell vaccination, including at tumor progression/relapse. Sequencing used immunoSEQ multiplex PCR; TCRdb keeps in-frame clones, though not all of them. The sample contains 85,000 to 100,000 clones, roughly 77% of which appear only once. The sequencing here drew on blood, taken after dendritic cell vaccination. These receptor sequences come from a human donor with glioblastoma.

This chain connects TRBV6-1 to TRBJ1-6, with 7 bases matching TRBD1. Per the germline V gene, CDR1 is MNHNS and CDR2 is SASEGT. The CDR3 totals 15 residues. J lost 4 bases, V lost 4 bases, and 4 bases had no gene match. CDR3 bases: TGTGCCAGCAGTGGGGGACAGATTTATAATTCACCCCTCCACTTT. It translates to CASSGGQIYNSPLHF.

This clone was recorded a few times. The chain recombines TRBV6-6 with TRBJ2-2; possibly TRBD1 for D (7 bases). Trimming removed 5 bases at V and 5 bases at J, with 9 bases between. The CDR3 extends over 13 amino acids. From germline, CDR1 is MNHNY and CDR2 SVGAGI (reference sequence). The CDR3 region has the DNA TGTGCCAGCAGTCCAGGGGGGACCGGGGAGCTGTTTTTT. Translated: CASSPGGTGELFF.

The gene calls are TRBV21-1 and TRBJ2-5; no DNA check was done on the table's D call, TRBD2. TRBV21-1 is a pseudogene. This CDR3 is 14 amino acids long. CDR3 loop: CASSGGFLVETQYF. CDR3 bases: TGTGCCAGCAGCGGGGGGTTTTTGGTTGAGACCCAGTACTTC.

This chain uses TRBV5-6 with TRBJ2-1; no clear D gene. The CDR3 runs 13 residues. Germline CDR1 is SGHDT and CDR2 is YYEEEE. The V and J ends lost 1 base and 5 bases respectively, with 7 bases between them. The CDR3 protein is CASSLLSNNEQFF. CDR3 DNA sequence: TGTGCCAGCAGCTTGCTATCGAACAATGAGCAGTTCTTC.

The CDR3 region has the DNA TGTGCCAGCAGTGTAGGAGGGGGCAGTACCGGGGAGCTGTTTTTT. It specifies CASSVGGGSTGELFF. This chain joins TRBV2 and TRBJ2-2; D is perhaps TRBD1 (7 bases). Trimming removed 4 bases from V and 5 bases from J, with 14 bases in between. CDR1 is SNHLY, CDR2 FYNNEI, per germline. This CDR3 region has 15 residues.

This chain joins TRBV19 and TRBJ1-6, with a tentative D call TRBD1 (5 bases). CDR1 is LNHDA and CDR2 is SQIVND in the germline V gene (reference sequence). V was cut by 4 bases and J by 5 bases, with 9 bases left in between. The CDR3 covers 14 residues. CDR3 amino acids: CASSRGRDNSPLHF. CDR3 coding DNA: TGTGCCAGTAGTAGGGGCAGGGATAATTCACCCCTCCACTTT.

This chain links TRBV5-4 with TRBJ1-2; TRBD1 aligns across 8 bases. The CDR3 runs 16 residues. Germline CDR1 and CDR2: SGHNT and YYREEE (reference sequence). The junction had 12 bases not matched to a gene; V was cut back by 0 bases and J by 8 bases. CDR3 DNA sequence: TGTGCCAGCAGCTTGGGACAGGGGCCCGCTCGAGAGGGCTACACCTTC. Its protein is CASSLGQGPAREGYTF.

This clone has only one observation. The chain is built from TRBV10-1 and TRBJ2-7, with 7 bases that match TRBD1. The V segment lost 7 bases and the J segment 0 bases; nucleotides outside the gene matches: 24. The CDR3 length is 20 residues. Per the germline V gene, CDR1 is WNHNN and CDR2 is SYGVQD (reference sequence). The CDR3 DNA reads TGCGCCAGCACAGGACTTAAGGGGGCCGCCGGGACCACAAGCTCCTACGAGCAGTACGTC. This codes for CASTGLKGAAGTTSSYEQYV.

CDR3 amino acids: CASSFEKGGQETQYF. CDR3 coding DNA: TGTGCCAGCAGCTTTGAGAAGGGGGGGCAAGAGACCCAGTACTTC. The V and J genes are TRBV13 and TRBJ2-5; D is perhaps TRBD2 (7 bases). The germline V and J ends were trimmed by 3 bases and 2 bases, with 13 bases remaining between them. The CDR3 loop spans 15 amino acids. Germline lookup yields CDR1 PRHDT and CDR2 FYEKMQ (reference sequence).

The V and J genes are TRBV10-3 and TRBJ1-1; 8 bases map to TRBD1. Germline assignment: CDR1 ENHRY and CDR2 SYGVKD. The ends lost 6 bases at V and 0 bases at J; junction bases unmatched: 18. The CDR3 sequence is 19 residues long. In DNA, the CDR3 is TGTGCCATCAGCCCACACAGGGGGACAGGAGTCTCGATGAACACTGAAGCTTTCTTT. Protein product: CAISPHRGTGVSMNTEAFF.

CDR3 amino acids: CASSFNRQNNYEQYV. CDR3 nucleotides: TGTGCCAGCAGCTTCAACCGCCAGAACAACTACGAGCAGTACGTC. The chain carries TRBV5-4 and TRBJ2-7; D is ambiguous. CDR3 length: 15 amino acids. V was pared by 2 bases and J by 3 bases, with 15 bases between. The germline gives CDR1 SGHNT, CDR2 YYREEE (reference sequence).

This clone is a singleton in its sample. The chain carries TRBV27 and TRBJ2-6; perhaps TRBD2 as D (5 bases). The CDR3 extends over 13 amino acids. The V end was cut by 8 bases, the J end by 0 bases, with 5 bases between. Germline CDR1 reads MNHEY; CDR2 reads SMNVEV (reference sequence). Here the CDR3 reads CASGLSGANVLTF. CDR3 sequence (DNA): TGTGCCAGCGGACTCTCTGGGGCCAACGTCCTGACTTTC.

This chain joins TRBV5-6 and TRBJ2-7; TRBD1 agrees at 9 bases. This CDR3 comprises 15 residues. The J segment lost 2 bases and the V segment lost 2 bases, leaving 5 bases of the junction unmatched. Germline V CDR1 and CDR2: SGHDT, YYEEEE. The CDR3 protein is CASSFRDRATYEQYF. The CDR3 DNA is TGTGCCAGCAGCTTCCGGGACAGGGCCACCTACGAGCAGTACTTC.

This chain uses TRBV6-4 with TRBJ1-1; D not resolved. There are 13 residues in the CDR3. V was shortened by 3 bases and J by 0 bases, with 5 bases between the two germline ends. Germline V lookup: CDR1 MRHNA, CDR2 SNTAGT. CDR3 sequence reads: CASSEAMNTEAFF. For the CDR3, the DNA is TGTGCCAGCAGTGAAGCCATGAACACTGAAGCTTTCTTT.

This clone has a handful of counts. J is TRBJ1-1 and V is TRBV11-3; the D gene is possibly TRBD1 (6 bases). The CDR3 has 15 amino acids. V gave up 1 base and J gave up 0 bases, with 9 bases separating them. Per the germline V gene, CDR1 is SGHNT and CDR2 is YENEEA. For the CDR3, the DNA is TGTGCCAGCAGCTTAGGGACAGCCGTGAACACTGAAGCTTTCTTT. Translation: CASSLGTAVNTEAFF.

V gene TRBV2 combines with J gene TRBJ1-5, with 7 positions matching TRBD1. The CDR3 loop spans 15 amino acids. V was pared by 3 bases and J by 6 bases, with 8 bases of the junction left unmatched. Germline-derived CDR1 and CDR2 are SNHLY and FYNNEI. The CDR3 DNA reads as TGTGCCAGCAGTGAGGGCAGGGGGAAAGGTCAGCCCCAGCATTTT. Protein product: CASSEGRGKGQPQHF.

V usage is TRBV7-8 and J usage is TRBJ1-4; D not certain. The V end lost 6 bases, the J end lost 7 bases, and 18 bases lay between the germline ends. In germline, CDR1 is SGHVS, CDR2 FQNEAQ. The CDR3 totals 15 residues. The CDR3 region is CASRPPGRAGEKLFF. The DNA for the CDR3 is TGTGCCAGCAGACCCCCGGGGAGGGCTGGTGAAAAACTGTTTTTT. The whole variable domain, filled in from reference TRBV7-8 and TRBJ1-4, reads GAGVSQSPRYKVAKRGQDVALRCDPISGHVSLFWYQQALGQGPEFLTYFQNEAQLDKSGLPSDRFFAERPEGSVSTLKIQRTQQEDSAVYLCASRPPGRAGEKLFFGSGTQLSVL.

The chain uses TRBV5-1 and TRBJ2-3, with TRBD2 matching over 7 bases. V lost 3 bases and J lost 0; bases outside the gene matches: 7. The CDR3 is made up of 16 amino acids. Looked up from germline, CDR1 is SGHRS and CDR2 is YFSETQ. The CDR3: CASSSRGSGSTDTQYF. The CDR3 DNA reads as TGCGCCAGCAGCTCCCGAGGTAGCGGGAGCACAGATACGCAGTATTTT.

The chain uses TRBV6-5 and TRBJ1-4; TRBD1 matches at 7 bases. The CDR3 is 13 residues long. Germline assignment: CDR1 MNHEY and CDR2 SVGAGI. The DNA for the CDR3 is TGTGTTAGCCGGGGACAGACTAATGAAAAACTGTTTTTT. Translated, it gives CVSRGQTNEKLFF.

This chain connects TRBV19 to TRBJ2-2, with 7 bases matching TRBD1. J lost 5 bases, V lost 7 bases, and 7 bases had no gene match. This CDR3 region has 14 residues. Germline values: CDR1 LNHDA, CDR2 SQIVND (reference sequence). The CDR3 DNA sequence: TGTGCCAGTAAGGCAGGGGGTCTAACCGGGGAGCTGTTTTTT. Its protein product is CASKAGGLTGELFF.

This clone was seen a single time. The chain links TRBV5-4 to TRBJ1-2, with TRBD1 matching over 7 bases. V lost 5 bases and J lost 3; bases outside the gene matches: 4. The CDR3 sequence is 13 residues long. The germline gives CDR1 SGHNT, CDR2 YYREEE (reference sequence). The CDR3, as DNA: TGTGCCAGCAGAATCGACAGGGACTATGGCTACACCTTC. Amino acids: CASRIDRDYGYTF.

The chain links TRBV6-1 to TRBJ1-1; D gene unclear. V lost 8 bases and J 3 bases, leaving 13 bases between the germline ends. Looked up from germline, CDR1 is MNHNS and CDR2 is SASEGT. The CDR3 totals 13 residues. In nucleotides, the CDR3 is TGTGCCAGCTCCCGAGGGTTTTACACTGAAGCTTTCTTT. Translating gives CASSRGFYTEAFF.

This clone was seen a single time. The rearrangement joins TRBV19 to TRBJ2-7; 8 positions match TRBD2. With V trimmed by 1 base and J by 4 bases, 9 bases remained unmatched. The CDR3 covers 16 residues. Germline CDR1 and CDR2: LNHDA and SQIVND (reference sequence). The chain's CDR3 is CASSIAGLVHQYEQYF. In nucleotides, the CDR3 is TGTGCCAGTAGTATAGCGGGACTAGTCCATCAGTACGAGCAGTACTTC. The variable domain in full, completed from reference TRBV19 and TRBJ2-7, reads DGGITQSPKYLFRKEGQNVTLSCEQNLNHDAMYWYRQDPGQGLRLIYYSQIVNDFQKGDIAEGYSVSREKKESFPLTVTSAQKNPTAFYLCASSIAGLVHQYEQYFGPGTRLTVT.

The chain has TRBV4-1 and TRBJ1-3; D not certain. Germline CDR1 reads MGHRA; CDR2 reads YSYEKL. This CDR3 spans 17 amino acids. V was trimmed by 3 bases and J by 0 bases, leaving 15 bases between them. The CDR3 reads CASSHIDRRGSGNTIYF. CDR3 DNA: TGCGCCAGCAGCCATATAGACCGGAGAGGCTCTGGAAACACCATATATTTT.

This chain joins TRBV29-1 and TRBJ2-1, with TRBD2 identical over 9 bases. With V trimmed by 2 bases and J by 6 bases, 2 bases remained unmatched. Looked up from germline, CDR1 is SQVTM and CDR2 is ANQGSEA. This CDR3 has 13 amino acids. CDR3 sequence reads: CSVERTSANEQFF. The CDR3 DNA is TGCAGCGTTGAAAGGACTAGCGCCAATGAGCAGTTCTTC.

The chain is built from TRBV7-3 and TRBJ2-1; 7 bases are shared with TRBD2. Germline lookup yields CDR1 SGHTA and CDR2 FQGTGA. This CDR3 is 17 amino acids long. Trimming at V came to 0 bases and at J to 6 bases, leaving 11 bases not matched to a gene. The CDR3 region is CASSLTTGGLGSNEQFF. DNA for the CDR3: TGTGCCAGCAGCTTAACCACGGGAGGACTAGGTAGCAATGAGCAGTTCTTC.

This chain connects TRBV19 to TRBJ2-1; 7 bases agree with TRBD2. After removal of 1 base from V and 5 bases from J, the junction contained 5 bases not matched to a gene. This CDR3 is 15 amino acids long. CDR1 and CDR2 (germline): LNHDA, SQIVND (reference sequence). CDR3 protein: CASSIVTGGHNEQFF. CDR3 nucleotides: TGTGCCAGTAGTATAGTAACGGGGGGACACAATGAGCAGTTCTTC.

This chain links TRBV9 with TRBJ2-2; D perhaps matches TRBD2 (6 bases). The CDR3 covers 15 residues. CDR1 SGDLS and CDR2 YYNGEE come from the germline V gene. V lost 0 bases and J lost 5, with 11 bases in between. The CDR3 region has the DNA TGTGCCAGCAGCGTAGCGGGGGTCCCGACCGGGGAGCTGTTTTTT. Its protein product is CASSVAGVPTGELFF.